This passage covers 18 T cell receptor beta chains from one sample sequenced in a study of CD8 T cells in ankylosing spondylitis. Their recognized antigens are unknown. Study-level points and caveats: The study identified a TCR beta motif of roughly eight highly homologous variants that appeared characteristic of ankylosing spondylitis blood.

One entry per CDR3 protein, called by TCRdb with MiXCR from the 5' RACE reads. The sample has approximately 440,000 distinct CDR3 sequences; roughly 18% are singletons. The sequenced sample consisted of blood, either unsorted or a sorted T cell fraction (not recorded which). The receptors come from a male donor with ankylosing spondylitis.

The rearrangement uses TRBV5-1 and TRBJ1-4; 7 bases are shared with TRBD1. The CDR3 is 15 amino acids. CDR1 and CDR2 (germline): SGHRS, YFSETQ. V was clipped by 4 bases and J by 4 bases; unmatched bases: 7. CDR3 DNA: TGCGCCAGCAGCCCACCCGCAGGGGGTAATGAAAAACTGTTTTTT. Translation: CASSPPAGGNEKLFF.

This clonotype has a handful of counts. The V call is TRBV20-1, the J call TRBJ2-1; a possible D gene is TRBD2 (6 bases). Trimming took off 2 bases at V and 5 bases at J, with 10 bases between the two ends. Germline CDR1 DFQATT, CDR2 SNEGSKA (reference sequence). This CDR3 is 13 amino acids long. CDR3 bases: TGCAGTGCTAGACTAGCGCCAAACAATGAGCAGTTCTTC. Amino acids: CSARLAPNNEQFF.

This rearrangement joins TRBV7-2 to TRBJ2-7, with 8 bases aligning to TRBD1. The CDR3 is made up of 15 amino acids. The J segment lost 3 bases and the V segment lost 0 bases, leaving 4 bases of the junction unmatched. The germline CDR1 and CDR2 sequences are SGHTA and FQGNSA. The CDR3 loop is CASSLADRAFYEQYF. CDR3 bases: TGTGCCAGCAGCTTAGCGGACAGGGCCTTCTACGAGCAGTACTTC.

Many counts were recorded for this clonotype. The J gene is TRBJ2-5, the V gene TRBV12-3 or TRBV12-4; D not resolved. V was pared by 6 bases and J by 2 bases, with 4 bases between. The CDR3 has 11 amino acids. The CDR3 region is CASRLQETQYF. In nucleotides, the CDR3 is TGTGCCAGCAGGTTGCAAGAGACCCAGTACTTC.

This sequence joins TRBV7-9 and TRBJ1-1, with a tentative D call TRBD1 (6 bases). Germline-derived CDR1 and CDR2 are SEHNR and FQNEAQ (reference sequence). CDR3 length equals 14 residues. Trimming left V 5 bases short and J 5 bases short, with 15 bases between. The CDR3 region has the DNA TGTGCCAGCAGCCCCGATGGGGGGCCTACTGAAGCTTTCTTT. Its translation: CASSPDGGPTEAFF.

This clonotype was seen only a few times. This chain joins TRBV7-2 and TRBJ2-3, with D possibly matching TRBD2 (5 bases). This CDR3 contains 15 residues. CDR1 SGHTA and CDR2 FQGNSA come from the germline V gene. The ends were cut back, 5 bases at V and 2 bases at J, with 14 bases in the middle. DNA for the CDR3: TGTGCCAGCAGCCCCCGGGGAGACTTCACAGATACGCAGTATTTT. Its protein is CASSPRGDFTDTQYF.

This clonotype appeared a few times. The V gene is TRBV7-2, the J gene TRBJ1-3; TRBD1 is a possible D gene (6 bases). The CDR3 covers 16 residues. V lost 1 base and J 2 bases, leaving 12 bases between the germline ends. CDR1 is SGHTA and CDR2 is FQGNSA in the germline V gene. Here the CDR3 reads CASSLGMSGAGNTIYF. CDR3 nucleotides: TGTGCCAGCAGCTTAGGAATGTCAGGGGCTGGAAACACCATATATTTT.

In this sample, this clonotype turned up a few times. The genes are TRBV20-1 and TRBJ1-1; D may be TRBD1 (5 bases). The CDR3 extends over 12 amino acids. V lost 5 bases to trimming and J lost 4 bases, with 11 bases between them. CDR1 is DFQATT, CDR2 SNEGSKA, per germline (reference sequence). The CDR3 nucleotides read TGCAGTGCTCCCAGGGACCCCACTGAAGCTTTCTTT. It encodes CSAPRDPTEAFF.

The V gene is TRBV20-1, the J gene TRBJ1-5, with D unresolved. This CDR3 comprises 13 residues. Trimming removed 0 bases at V and 0 bases at J, with 3 bases between. The germline CDR1 and CDR2 sequences are DFQATT and SNEGSKA (reference sequence). For the CDR3, the DNA is TGCAGTGCTAGAGAGGGTAGCAATCAGCCCCAGCATTTT. Protein sequence: CSAREGSNQPQHF.

This chain uses TRBV12-3 or TRBV12-4 with TRBJ1-1, with 9 bases identical to TRBD1. The CDR3 runs to 13 residues. Trimming removed 5 bases from V and 11 bases from J; junction bases left unmatched: 9. The CDR3 sequence: CASSGDRASWAFF. Written as DNA, the CDR3 is TGTGCCAGCAGTGGGGACAGGGCTTCTTGGGCTTTCTTT.

This clonotype was seen a handful of times. J is TRBJ2-1 and V is TRBV20-1, with 9 bases aligning to TRBD2. This CDR3 has 16 amino acids. The V and J ends lost 0 bases and 2 bases, in that order; junction bases with no gene match: 5. Germline CDR1 DFQATT, CDR2 SNEGSKA (reference sequence). CDR3 nucleotides: TGCAGTGCTAGAGATAGGCTAGCGGGAACCTACAATGAGCAGTTCTTC. Residues: CSARDRLAGTYNEQFF.

The V and J genes are TRBV14 and TRBJ2-3; D ambiguous. From germline, CDR1 is SGHDN and CDR2 FVKESK. The length of the CDR3 is 16 residues. Trimming removed 0 bases at V and 1 base at J, with 11 bases between. The CDR3 is CASSQEAALRTDTQYF. In DNA form, the CDR3 reads TGTGCCAGCAGCCAAGAGGCTGCCCTGCGCACAGATACGCAGTATTTT.

The chain links TRBV5-6 to TRBJ1-4; D not certain. Trimming pared 2 bases from V and 8 bases from J, leaving 16 bases between. Germline lookup yields CDR1 SGHDT and CDR2 YYEEEE. There are 15 residues in the CDR3. The CDR3 sequence is CASSFGFSPLEKLFF. The CDR3 nucleotides are TGTGCCAGCAGCTTTGGGTTCAGTCCCTTGGAAAAACTGTTTTTT. The full variable domain, completed using reference TRBV5-6 and TRBJ1-4, is DAGVTQSPTHLIKTRGQQVTLRCSPKSGHDTVSWYQQALGQGPQFIFQYYEEEERQRGNFPDRFSGHQFPNYSSELNVNALLLGDSALYLCASSFGFSPLEKLFFGSGTQLSVL.

This sequence joins TRBV12-3 or TRBV12-4 and TRBJ2-1; 7 bases align to TRBD2. The CDR3 contains 15 residues. V lost 3 bases, J lost 10 bases, and 12 bases stayed unmatched. CDR3 nucleotides: TGTGCCAGCAGTTTTCCAGGACTAGAGGTTCGAGAGCAGTTCTTC. Encoded protein: CASSFPGLEVREQFF.

This CDR3 reads CASSFGTGGTDTQYF. In nucleotides, the CDR3 is TGTGCCAGCAGCTTCGGGACAGGGGGCACAGATACGCAGTATTTT. V gene TRBV7-3 combines with J gene TRBJ2-3; TRBD1 matches 10 bases. Looked up from germline, CDR1 is SGHTA and CDR2 is FQGTGA. V lost 3 bases, J lost 1 base, and 1 base stayed unmatched. This CDR3 spans 15 amino acids.

This clonotype showed up just a few times. The chain combines TRBV12-3 or TRBV12-4 with TRBJ2-1; D is ambiguous. V was shortened by 5 bases and J by 8 bases, with 10 bases between the two germline ends. The CDR3 sequence is 12 residues long. The CDR3 loop reads CASSVTGDEQFF. CDR3 nucleotides: TGTGCCAGCAGTGTCACTGGGGATGAGCAGTTCTTC.

This clonotype has just a few counts. The chain employs TRBV4-1 and TRBJ2-1; TRBD2 aligns across 11 bases. With V trimmed by 0 bases and J by 13 bases, 11 bases remained unmatched. The CDR3 is 16 residues long. In germline, CDR1 is MGHRA, CDR2 YSYEKL. In nucleotides, the CDR3 is TGCGCCAGCAGCCAAGATATATCTAGCGGGAGGACCCAACAGTTCTTC. This codes for CASSQDISSGRTQQFF.

This clonotype has at least ten counts. The chain couples TRBV6-2 or TRBV6-3 to TRBJ2-3; D is unresolved. V lost 11 bases to trimming and J lost 2 bases, with 17 bases between them. The V gene's germline CDR1 is MNHEY and CDR2 SVGEGT. CDR3 length equals 14 residues. The CDR3 sequence is CAAHRNLDTDTQYF. The CDR3, as DNA: TGTGCCGCGCACCGAAACTTAGACACAGATACGCAGTATTTT.